This TCR beta chain was sequenced in a study of memory CD4+ T cells and cytomegalovirus serostatus. The V gene lost 0 bases and the J gene lost 1 base, with 6 bases spanning the gap. CDR3 length: 13 amino acids. Germline V gives CDR1 GTSNPN, CDR2 SVGIG (reference sequence). The data were produced by immunoSEQ multiplex PCR, yet TCRdb's version contains in-frame clones alone and is incomplete. Of about 56,000 clones listed, 60% to 75% are singletons. Single viable CD3+CD4+CD8-CD45RO+ cells were sorted as the memory CD4+ T cells. Serum IgG to CMV pp150, pp28, p38 and p52 defined serostatus. The clonotype was recovered from an adult in good health and CMV-seropositive. Sequencing used memory CD4+ T cells from blood. The rearrangement links TRBV30 to TRBJ1-2; no clear D. CDR3 loop: CAWSVTGNYGYTF. CDR3 DNA sequence: TGTGCCTGGAGTGTTACGGGTAACTATGGCTACACCTTC.